The clone carrying this T cell receptor beta chain was found a few times. Its target is unknown. Other DNA sequences in this sample translate to the same CDR3. The data are from a study of cytomegalovirus exposure and HLA in healthy donors. Points from the study as a whole: Compared with the roughly 700-donor mean, an Asian-associated ancestry cluster reportedly had fewer N-insertions, according to a later analysis. The authors later found TCR association rates varying by HLA locus, with DRB1 most and HLA-C fewest. In a later analysis, TCR beta V- and J-gene trimming showed a link to a missense DCLRE1C variant.

CDR3 length equals 11 residues. Looked up from germline, CDR1 is GTSNPN and CDR2 is SVGIG (reference sequence). V gave up 3 bases and J gave up 4 bases, with 7 bases separating them. Primers included in the PCR were 60 Vbeta and 13 Jbeta primers. The protocol was immunoSEQ multiplex PCR, while the TCRdb copy is restricted to in-frame clones and leaves out a portion. The sample comprises about 170,000 clones, 73% of which are singletons, and 4.5% to 5.5% rests with the top ten. These donors counted as nominally healthy when sampled, but unrecorded immune exposures were likely. This chain joins TRBV30 and TRBJ2-7; TRBD1 might be the D (6 bases). Sequencing used PBMCs. The origin of this receptor is a woman under 30 in good health and CMV-seropositive. The CDR3 DNA is TGTGCCTGGAGGACAGGTTACGAGCAGTACTTC. It translates to CAWRTGYEQYF.